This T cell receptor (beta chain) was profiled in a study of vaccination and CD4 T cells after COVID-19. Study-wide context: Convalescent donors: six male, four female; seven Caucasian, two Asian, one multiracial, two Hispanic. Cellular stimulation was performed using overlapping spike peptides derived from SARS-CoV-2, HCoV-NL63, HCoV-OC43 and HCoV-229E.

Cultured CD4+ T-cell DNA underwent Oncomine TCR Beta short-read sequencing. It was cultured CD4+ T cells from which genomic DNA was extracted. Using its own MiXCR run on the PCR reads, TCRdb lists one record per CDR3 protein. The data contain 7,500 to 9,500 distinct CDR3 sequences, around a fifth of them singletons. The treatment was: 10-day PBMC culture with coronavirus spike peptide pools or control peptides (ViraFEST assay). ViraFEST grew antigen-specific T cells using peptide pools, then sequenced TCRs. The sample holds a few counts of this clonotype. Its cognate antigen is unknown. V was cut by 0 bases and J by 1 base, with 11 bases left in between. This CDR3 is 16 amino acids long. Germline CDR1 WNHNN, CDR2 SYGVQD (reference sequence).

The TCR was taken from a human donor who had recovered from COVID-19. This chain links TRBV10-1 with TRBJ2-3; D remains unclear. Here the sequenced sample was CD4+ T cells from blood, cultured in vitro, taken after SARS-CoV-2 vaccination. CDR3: CASSESSNVGTDTQYF. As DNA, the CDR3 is TGCGCCAGCAGTGAGTCATCCAATGTCGGCACAGATACGCAGTATTTT.